One and the same sample provided the 18 T cell receptor beta chains below, sequenced in a study of T-cell reconstitution after alpha-beta-depleted transplantation in children. A library of TCRbeta sequences, prepared with unique molecular identifiers, was generated. TCRdb re-analysed the PCR reads in MiXCR, keeping a single row per CDR3 protein. The sample records some 490,000 distinct CDR3 sequences, around an eighth being singletons. The sequencing here drew on PBMCs from the stem cell graft donor, taken from the stem cell graft. The receptors were gathered from a human donor who donated a stem cell graft to a child with combined immunodeficiency.

CDR3 DNA: TGTGCCAGCAGCCAAGATCTCGTTTCGTCGGGGTTTGGCTACACCTTC. Its protein product is CASSQDLVSSGFGYTF. V gene TRBV3-1 combines with J gene TRBJ1-2; D not resolved. Germline V gene data show CDR1 as LGHDT and CDR2 as YNNKEL (reference sequence). V lost 0 bases and J 7 bases, leaving 18 bases between the germline ends. The CDR3 runs 16 residues.

The chain links TRBV5-1 to TRBJ1-1, with 11 positions matching TRBD1. Germline CDR1 and CDR2: SGHRS and YFSETQ. This CDR3 region has 17 residues. V lost 0 bases, J lost 5 bases, and 9 bases stayed unmatched. The CDR3 sequence is CASSLDGQGAGTTEAFF. Written as DNA, the CDR3 is TGCGCCAGCAGCTTGGACGGACAGGGGGCGGGGACAACTGAAGCTTTCTTT. Complete variable domain (other parts from reference TRBV5-1 and TRBJ1-1): KAGVTQTPRYLIKTRGQQVTLSCSPISGHRSVSWYQQTPGQGLQFLFEYFSETQRNKGNFPGRFSGRQFSNSRSEMNVSTLELGDSALYLCASSLDGQGAGTTEAFFGQGTRLTVV.

This clonotype was seen repeatedly, ten times or more. The J gene is TRBJ2-3, the V gene TRBV12-3 or TRBV12-4; weak D call: TRBD2 (5 bases). The CDR3 consists of 15 residues. V gave up 5 bases and J gave up 1 base, with 13 bases separating them. DNA of the CDR3: TGTGCCAGCAGTCCCCTTGGAGGAGGCACAGATACGCAGTATTTT. Protein product: CASSPLGGGTDTQYF.

Only a few counts were recorded for this clonotype. This sequence joins TRBV24-1 and TRBJ2-3; possible D gene TRBD2, 6 bases. Trimming shortened V by 1 base and J by 11 bases, and 15 bases separated the two germline ends. The CDR3 sequence is 14 residues long. Germline V gene lookup returns CDR1 KGHDR and CDR2 SFDVKD. The CDR3: CATSDFWDSQGQYF. CDR3 coding DNA: TGTGCCACCAGTGATTTTTGGGACTCTCAGGGGCAGTATTTT.

A few counts support this clonotype. The chain uses TRBV4-3 and TRBJ2-5, with D tentatively TRBD1 (6 bases). The CDR3 sequence is 15 residues long. V was shortened by 0 bases and J by 5 bases, with 13 bases between the two germline ends. CDR1 is LGHNA, CDR2 YSLEER, per germline. The CDR3 loop reads CASSQDYRARETQYF. In nucleotides, the CDR3 is TGCGCCAGCAGCCAAGATTACAGGGCAAGGGAGACCCAGTACTTC.

This clonotype was found a few times. V gene TRBV12-3 or TRBV12-4 combines with J gene TRBJ2-6, with 11 nucleotides matching TRBD1. This CDR3 is 18 amino acids long. V lost 3 bases, J lost 2 bases, and 6 bases stayed unmatched. The CDR3 loop is CASSFRGTGGPGANVLTF. The DNA of the CDR3 is TGTGCCAGCAGTTTTAGGGGGACAGGGGGTCCTGGGGCCAACGTCCTGACTTTC.

This clonotype appeared many times. V is TRBV7-9 and J is TRBJ2-2; TRBD2 aligns across 14 bases. The V segment lost 6 bases and the J segment 6 bases; nucleotides outside the gene matches: 3. The germline gives CDR1 SEHNR, CDR2 FQNEAQ (reference sequence). This CDR3 comprises 15 residues. CDR3 sequence reads: CASSPGLAGAGELFF. In DNA, the CDR3 is TGTGCCAGCAGTCCGGGACTAGCGGGGGCCGGGGAGCTGTTTTTT.

This chain connects TRBV15 to TRBJ2-3; 8 bases are shared with TRBD2. The CDR3 extends over 13 amino acids. J gave up 2 bases and V 8 bases, and 3 bases lay outside the gene matches. CDR1 LNHNV and CDR2 YYDKDF come from the germline V gene (reference sequence). CDR3 sequence: CATRGGYTDTQYF. CDR3 coding DNA: TGTGCCACCCGGGGGGGCTACACAGATACGCAGTATTTT.

This clonotype was seen ten or more times. The rearrangement links TRBV12-3 or TRBV12-4 to TRBJ2-3; 9 positions agree with TRBD2. V dropped 8 bases and J dropped 1; count of bases not matched to a gene: 10. This CDR3 has 16 residues. The CDR3 loop is CASSYLAGGGTDTQYF. The CDR3 nucleotides are TGTGCCAGCTCCTACCTGGCGGGAGGGGGCACAGATACGCAGTATTTT.

There are a few counts of this clonotype. V usage is TRBV20-1 and J usage is TRBJ2-7; D unresolved. Per germline, CDR1 DFQATT and CDR2 SNEGSKA (reference sequence). The ends were cut back, 0 bases at V and 0 bases at J, with 12 bases in the middle. The CDR3 has 15 amino acids. The CDR3 DNA is TGCAGTGCTAGAGAGCTGGACCCCTACTCCTACGAGCAGTACTTC. It specifies CSARELDPYSYEQYF.

V and J are TRBV4-3 and TRBJ1-2, with TRBD1 as a possible D gene (6 bases). This CDR3 is built from 15 residues. The germline V gene encodes CDR1 LGHNA and CDR2 YSLEER. The V end was cut by 0 bases, the J end by 3 bases, with 11 bases between. The CDR3 region is CASSQDLGQHYGYTF. DNA of the CDR3: TGCGCCAGCAGCCAAGATCTTGGACAGCACTATGGCTACACCTTC.

This chain connects TRBV11-2 to TRBJ1-3, with D uncertain. CDR1 is SGHAT and CDR2 is FQNNGV in the germline V gene. The CDR3 has 12 residues. Trimming removed 2 bases from V and 7 bases from J, with 6 bases in between. The CDR3 nucleotides are TGTGCCAGCAGCTTACCAAGGAACACCATATATTTT. This encodes CASSLPRNTIYF.

This clonotype has more than one count but fewer than ten. The CDR3 bases are TGTGCCAGCAACGCACTGGGACTAGCGGGGGACGAAGAGACCCAGTACTTC. It specifies CASNALGLAGDEETQYF. The chain uses TRBV6-1 and TRBJ2-5; 14 bases are a match to TRBD2. Trimming cost V 7 bases and J 3 bases; bases outside gene matches: 10. This CDR3 comprises 17 residues. CDR1 is MNHNS, CDR2 SASEGT, per germline.

In this sample, this clonotype turned up a few times. This chain connects TRBV29-1 to TRBJ1-1, with D unresolved. Germline values: CDR1 SQVTM, CDR2 ANQGSEA. The CDR3 loop spans 15 amino acids. Trimming took 7 bases from V and 6 from J, leaving 24 bases between them. The CDR3 here is CSADSLTYLFPEAFF. DNA for the CDR3: TGCAGCGCCGACTCCTTGACCTACCTCTTCCCTGAAGCTTTCTTT.

This clonotype was observed a handful of times. This chain connects TRBV24-1 to TRBJ2-3, with D hard to call. The CDR3 runs 14 residues. Germline CDR1 KGHDR, CDR2 SFDVKD. Trimming took 6 bases from V and 6 from J, leaving 15 bases between them. CDR3 DNA sequence: TGTGCCACCAGTAACGGACGGACCCCGGATACGCAGTATTTT. Protein product: CATSNGRTPDTQYF.

This clonotype was seen many times. The chain combines TRBV7-2 with TRBJ2-3; TRBD2 aligns across 13 bases. This CDR3 has 17 amino acids. Germline CDR1 reads SGHTA; CDR2 reads FQGNSA. V was pared by 1 base and J by 3 bases, with 4 bases of the junction left unmatched. This CDR3 reads CASSLGRLAGGTDTQYF. CDR3 coding DNA: TGTGCCAGCAGCTTAGGGAGACTAGCGGGGGGAACAGATACGCAGTATTTT.

This clonotype was counted at least ten times. The chain combines TRBV12-3 or TRBV12-4 with TRBJ2-1; D gene ambiguous. V lost 6 bases, J lost 1 base, and 7 bases lay in between. The length of the CDR3 is 13 residues. Here the CDR3 reads CASREISYNEQFF. The DNA for the CDR3 is TGTGCCAGCAGGGAGATTTCCTACAATGAGCAGTTCTTC.

J is TRBJ1-4 and V is TRBV12-3 or TRBV12-4, with D perhaps matching TRBD1 (5 bases). The germline V and J ends were trimmed by 3 bases and 8 bases, with 13 bases remaining between them. The CDR3 extends over 14 amino acids. The CDR3 sequence: CASSFFWDGEKLFF. Written as DNA, the CDR3 is TGTGCCAGCAGTTTTTTCTGGGACGGGGAAAAACTGTTTTTT.